The TCR beta chain under discussion was sequenced for a study of cytomegalovirus exposure and HLA in healthy donors. Study-level points and caveats: Later analysis associated a missense DCLRE1C variant with TCR beta V- and J-gene trimming. The authors later found TCR association rates varying by HLA locus, with DRB1 most and HLA-C fewest. CMV serostatus alone was available as immune exposure information.

Concerning this clone itself: The antigen remains unidentified.

In the PCR, 60 Vbeta and 13 Jbeta primers were used. Libraries were prepared by immunoSEQ multiplex PCR; TCRdb keeps only in-frame clonotypes and omits some of them. The sample has around 150,000 clones; about 82% are singletons. The CDR3 extends over 14 amino acids. The germline V gene encodes CDR1 SNHLY and CDR2 FYNNEI. V lost 6 bases to trimming and J lost 5 bases, with 14 bases between them. Sequenced material: PBMCs. V is TRBV2 and J is TRBJ1-5; the D gene is possibly TRBD1 (5 bases). The receptor was derived from a man aged 25 to 45 in good health and CMV-seronegative. The CDR3 loop is CASRATGSHQPQHF. In nucleotides, the CDR3 is TGTGCCAGCAGGGCCACAGGATCCCATCAGCCCCAGCATTTT.